The rows below give T cell receptor beta chains drawn from one sample of a study of T cell responses to AZD1222 COVID-19 vaccine. The repertoire was sequenced with immunoSEQ multiplex PCR; TCRdb's copy has only in-frame clones and lacks some. The table lists 150,000 to 160,000 clones, roughly 90% of them singletons, with less than 3.5% in the top ten. The sample in question was peripheral blood, obtained on day 0 of AZD1222 vaccination. The source is an adult in good health. CDR3s include the opening cysteine and the closing phenylalanine or tryptophan. The D gene is left open where the match is weak. A row's size may be missing; if present it is once, few, many or a size class.

d_gene	abundance	v_gene	j_gene	CDR3aa	CDR3nt
TRBD2	-	TRBV7-9	TRBJ2-2	CASRSSGGDTGELFF	TGTGCCAGCAGGTCTAGCGGGGGCGACACCGGGGAGCTGTTTTTT
-	-	TRBV9	TRBJ2-7	CASSVEGSSYEQYF	TGTGCCAGCAGCGTAGAGGGGAGCTCCTACGAGCAGTACTTC
TRBD1	-	TRBV19	TRBJ1-2	CASSIGGTGNRNGYTF	TGTGCCAGTAGTATAGGGGGGACAGGGAATCGGAATGGCTACACCTTC
-	-	TRBV6-6	TRBJ2-1	CASSYSAPGGVFF	TGTGCCAGCAGTTACTCAGCTCCGGGGGGCGTCTTCTTC
-	once	TRBV5-4	TRBJ1-1	CASTEAGGEAFF	TGTGCCAGCACCGAAGCTGGGGGAGAAGCTTTCTTT
TRBD1	-	TRBV6-2/TRBV6-3	TRBJ2-7	CASSYSAGQGSYEQYF	TGTGCCAGCAGCTACTCGGCGGGACAGGGATCCTACGAGCAGTACTTC
TRBD1	-	TRBV28	TRBJ2-7	CASSLTGTGSSYEQYF	TGTGCCAGCAGTTTGACCGGGACAGGGAGCTCCTACGAGCAGTACTTC
TRBD2	-	TRBV5-1	TRBJ2-6	CASSPGGGANVLTF	TGCGCCAGCAGCCCGGGAGGTGGGGCCAACGTCCTGACTTTC
-	-	TRBV7-2	TRBJ1-1	CASSYAPVGTEAFF	TGTGCCAGCAGCTATGCTCCGGTTGGCACTGAAGCTTTCTTT
-	-	TRBV6-6	TRBJ1-2	CASRNSLPDTF	TGTGCCAGCAGAAACAGCCTCCCCGACACCTTC
-	-	TRBV7-9	TRBJ1-5	CASSRTDEQPQHF	TGTGCCAGCTCGAGGACGGACGAGCAGCCCCAGCATTTT
-	-	TRBV3-1/TRBV3-2	TRBJ1-3	CASSRGFGSGNTIYF	TGTGCCAGCAGCCGGGGCTTTGGCTCTGGAAACACCATATATTTT
-	-	TRBV6-2/TRBV6-3	TRBJ2-3	CASSPTGTDTQYF	TGTGCCAGCAGCCCTACAGGGACAGATACGCAGTATTTT
TRBD1	-	TRBV29-1	TRBJ1-5	CSVGDGTANQPQHF	TGCAGCGTCGGGGACGGGACAGCAAATCAGCCCCAGCATTTT
-	-	TRBV7-9	TRBJ1-3	CASSHGNTIYF	TGTGCCAGCAGCCATGGAAACACCATATATTTT
TRBD1	once	TRBV5-5	TRBJ1-4	CASRETGGALNEKLFF	TGTGCCAGCAGAGAAACAGGGGGCGCTTTGAATGAAAAACTGTTTTTT
TRBD2	-	TRBV6-6	TRBJ2-1	CASTLLSGGNNEQFF	TGTGCCAGCACCCTACTAAGCGGGGGGAACAATGAGCAGTTCTTC
-	-	TRBV28	TRBJ1-6	CASKRLNSPLHF	TGTGCCAGCAAGAGGCTTAATTCACCCCTCCACTTT
-	-	TRBV11-1	TRBJ1-2	CASSSHAAGYTF	TGTGCCAGCAGCTCTCACGCGGCCGGCTACACCTTC
-	-	TRBV28	TRBJ1-1	CASSPPLSKAFF	TGTGCCAGCAGTCCTCCCCTAAGCAAAGCTTTCTTT
-	-	TRBV28	TRBJ1-2	CASSPPSNYGYTF	TGTGCCAGCAGCCCGCCTTCTAACTATGGCTACACCTTC
-	-	TRBV11-2	TRBJ1-2	CASTRGTKDGYTF	TGTGCCAGCACCCGAGGGACAAAGGATGGCTACACCTTC
TRBD1	once	TRBV7-8	TRBJ2-2	CASSDDKRQGANTGELFF	TGTGCCAGCAGCGATGACAAGCGACAGGGAGCGAACACCGGGGAGCTGTTTTTT
-	-	TRBV27	TRBJ2-5	CASSLHRLETQYF	TGTGCCAGCAGTTTACACCGTCTGGAGACCCAGTACTTC
-	-	TRBV11-2	TRBJ2-1	CASSLGSGNSYNEQFF	TGTGCCAGCAGCTTAGGGTCCGGGAACTCCTACAATGAGCAGTTCTTC
TRBD1	-	TRBV14	TRBJ1-2	CASSLDRGIGGYTF	TGTGCCAGCAGCCTGGACAGGGGGATCGGCGGCTACACCTTC
-	-	TRBV20-1	TRBJ1-1	CSPGGNTEAFF	TGCAGTCCTGGAGGGAACACTGAAGCTTTCTTT
-	-	TRBV28	TRBJ1-1	CASGYTEAFF	TGTGCCAGCGGGTACACTGAAGCTTTCTTT
-	-	TRBV27	TRBJ1-5	CASPAEGQPQHF	TGTGCCAGCCCGGCCGAGGGTCAGCCCCAGCATTTT
-	-	TRBV19	TRBJ1-4	CASSTTRGGGSEKLFF	TGTGCCAGTAGTACCACACGCGGGGGCGGGAGTGAAAAACTGTTTTTT
-	-	TRBV6-2/TRBV6-3	TRBJ1-2	CASSYGGYGYTF	TGTGCCAGCAGTTACGGGGGGTATGGCTACACCTTC
TRBD1	-	TRBV7-6	TRBJ2-5	CASSLAGTGGITETQYF	TGTGCCAGCAGCTTAGCGGGGACAGGGGGCATCACAGAGACCCAGTACTTC
TRBD2	-	TRBV7-2	TRBJ2-6	CASSTSVDTYSGANVLTF	TGTGCCAGCAGCACTAGCGTGGATACTTACTCTGGGGCCAACGTCCTGACTTTC
TRBD1	-	TRBV9	TRBJ1-4	CASSEDRGGKLFF	TGTGCCAGCAGCGAGGACAGGGGTGGGAAACTGTTTTTT
TRBD1	-	TRBV12-3/TRBV12-4	TRBJ1-2	CASSTQGYGGYTF	TGTGCCAGCAGTACACAGGGGTATGGGGGCTACACCTTC
-	-	TRBV10-1	TRBJ1-4	CASGVSGEKLFF	TGCGCCAGCGGGGTCTCTGGGGAAAAACTGTTTTTT
-	-	TRBV7-2	TRBJ1-5	CASSPWGNQPQHF	TGTGCCAGCAGCCCGTGGGGCAATCAGCCCCAGCATTTT
-	-	TRBV15	TRBJ1-5	CATSIPGQKSNQPQHF	TGTGCCACCAGCATTCCGGGACAAAAAAGCAATCAGCCCCAGCATTTT
-	-	TRBV11-2	TRBJ1-1	CASSLGQAAFF	TGTGCCAGCAGCTTAGGACAGGCAGCTTTCTTT
TRBD2	-	TRBV7-2	TRBJ2-7	CASSFSGGGSYEQYF	TGTGCCAGCAGCTTTAGCGGGGGGGGCTCCTACGAGCAGTACTTC